These 18 T cell receptor beta chains came from one sample sequenced in a study of CD8+ T cells in alopecia areata. Once RNA had been extracted, it was reverse transcribed into cDNA to act as the sequencing template. The assay was immunoSEQ multiplex PCR, and TCRdb's table has in-frame clones only and misses some. This table has around 140,000 clones, approximately 90% appearing once. Treatment in this sample: oral pan-JAK inhibitor, 5-10 mg twice daily. Sequencing used CD8+ T cells sorted from blood, obtained at week 4, from a patient treated with tofacitinib. These receptors originate from a human donor with alopecia areata.

Note on this clone: Other DNA sequences in this specimen translate into the identical CDR3. This chain links TRBV27 with TRBJ1-1; D remains ambiguous. CDR1 is MNHEY and CDR2 is SMNVEV in the germline V gene (reference sequence). The CDR3 sequence is 11 residues long. The V end was cut by 3 bases, the J end by 4 bases, with 3 bases between. The CDR3 sequence: CASSLGTEAFF. In DNA, the CDR3 is TGTGCCAGCAGTTTGGGCACTGAAGCTTTCTTT.

V usage is TRBV14 and J usage is TRBJ2-7; 11 bases match TRBD2. Germline trimming cut 1 base from V and 6 bases from J; bases unmatched to any gene: 2. CDR1 is SGHDN, CDR2 FVKESK, per germline. The CDR3 has 14 amino acids. The CDR3 nucleotides are TGTGCCAGCAGCCAAGGTCTAGCGGGAGGCGAGCAGTACTTC. Its translation: CASSQGLAGGEQYF.

This chain connects TRBV28 to TRBJ2-5, with 9 bases fitting TRBD1. The CDR3 runs 17 residues. In germline, CDR1 is MDHEN, CDR2 SYDVKM. V was pared by 5 bases and J by 4 bases, with 14 bases of the junction left unmatched. CDR3: CASSLISGTGTVETQYF. The CDR3 region has the DNA TGTGCCAGCAGTCTGATCTCCGGGACAGGGACGGTAGAGACCCAGTACTTC. Supplemented by reference TRBV28 and TRBJ2-5, the full variable domain reads DVKVTQSSRYLVKRTGEKVFLECVQDMDHENMFWYRQDPGLGLRLIYFSYDVKMKEKGDIPEGYSVSREKKERFSLILESASTNQTSMYLCASSLISGTGTVETQYFGPGTRLLVL.

This clone was counted a few times. The rearrangement uses TRBV30 and TRBJ2-1, with D possibly matching TRBD2 (5 bases). CDR3 length: 12 amino acids. Germline loops: CDR1 GTSNPN, CDR2 SVGIG (reference sequence). Trimming removed 1 base from V and 8 bases from J, with 9 bases in between. The CDR3 here is CAWSGENDEQFF. The CDR3 DNA reads TGTGCCTGGAGTGGGGAGAACGATGAGCAGTTCTTC.

The V gene is TRBV5-1, the J gene TRBJ2-1, with 7 bases matching TRBD1. CDR1 is SGHRS, CDR2 YFSETQ, per germline. Losses at the gene ends were 4 bases for V and 8 bases for J; bases not matched to a gene: 9. The CDR3 runs to 14 residues. CDR3 loop: CASSGETGNHEQFF. The CDR3 DNA follows: TGCGCCAGCAGCGGGGAGACAGGGAACCATGAGCAGTTCTTC.

On this clone: The sample has other DNA sequences that encode this CDR3 too. The chain uses TRBV29-1 and TRBJ2-1; tentative D call: TRBD2 (6 bases). V lost 3 bases, J lost 2 bases, and 8 bases lay in between. Germline loops: CDR1 SQVTM, CDR2 ANQGSEA. The CDR3 runs 13 residues. In DNA, the CDR3 is TGCAGCGTTGATGGGGGGACCTACAATGAGCAGTTCTTC. Translated, it gives CSVDGGTYNEQFF.

V usage is TRBV28 and J usage is TRBJ2-7, with 11 bases identical to TRBD2. Per germline, CDR1 MDHEN and CDR2 SYDVKM. Trimming removed 5 bases from V and 3 bases from J; junction bases left unmatched: 9. The CDR3 totals 16 residues. The CDR3 DNA is TGTGCCAGCAGTCCCGGACTAGCGGGTTTCGACTACGAGCAGTACTTC. Protein sequence: CASSPGLAGFDYEQYF.

The V call is TRBV18, the J call TRBJ2-1, with TRBD2 as a possible D gene (5 bases). Deletions cut 3 bases from V and 8 bases from J, with 14 bases between. This CDR3 has 14 amino acids. CDR1 is KGHSH and CDR2 is LQKENI in the germline V gene. CDR3 residues: CASSPGWEYDEQFF. For the CDR3, the DNA is TGTGCCAGCTCACCGGGATGGGAGTATGATGAGCAGTTCTTC.

The rearrangement links TRBV7-3 to TRBJ2-1; the D is unclear. The ends were cut back, 1 base at V and 5 bases at J, with 9 bases in the middle. This CDR3 has 14 residues. Germline-derived CDR1 and CDR2 are SGHTA and FQGTGA. Here the CDR3 DNA reads TGTGCCAGCAGCTTAAATGGCGGTAACAATGAGCAGTTCTTC. Translation: CASSLNGGNNEQFF.

The V and J genes are TRBV23-1 and TRBJ2-7, with 10 bases that match TRBD1. TRBV23-1 is placed among ORFs of uncertain function. V shed 6 bases, J shed 2 bases, and the junction held 7 bases outside the gene matches. The CDR3 covers 15 residues. CDR3 nucleotides: TGCGCCAGCAGCCACAGGACAGGGGGGGCCTACGAGCAGTACTTC. Translated, it gives CASSHRTGGAYEQYF.

The chain recombines TRBV5-6 with TRBJ2-1; 10 bases are shared with TRBD2. The CDR3 sequence is 16 residues long. Trimming at V came to 4 bases and at J to 2 bases, leaving 6 bases not matched to a gene. Germline V gives CDR1 SGHDT, CDR2 YYEEEE. The CDR3 sequence: CASSRTSGHTYNEQFF. The CDR3 region has the DNA TGTGCCAGCAGCAGGACTAGCGGACATACCTACAATGAGCAGTTCTTC.

This clone was counted a few times. The chain has TRBV4-1 and TRBJ1-1, with D possibly matching TRBD1 (5 bases). This CDR3 contains 14 residues. Deletions cut 3 bases from V and 4 bases from J, with 12 bases between. Germline values: CDR1 MGHRA, CDR2 YSYEKL. The CDR3 reads CASSHVAGPTEAFF. The CDR3 DNA is TGCGCCAGCAGCCATGTTGCAGGGCCCACTGAAGCTTTCTTT.

The genes are TRBV29-1 and TRBJ2-7, with a tentative D call TRBD1 (6 bases). The CDR3 runs to 14 residues. CDR1 SQVTM and CDR2 ANQGSEA come from the germline V gene. Trimming left V 3 bases short and J 0 bases short, with 12 bases between. The CDR3 loop is CSVEQTGSSYEQYF. In DNA form, the CDR3 reads TGCAGCGTTGAGCAGACAGGAAGCTCCTACGAGCAGTACTTC.

The J gene is TRBJ2-7, the V gene TRBV7-9, with TRBD1 matching 7 bases. The CDR3 extends over 17 amino acids. The ends lost 5 bases at V and 5 bases at J; junction bases unmatched: 18. Germline CDR1 SEHNR, CDR2 FQNEAQ (reference sequence). CDR3 nucleotide sequence: TGTGCCAGCAGCCCCTGGTTGCTGGGCCAGGGGGTCGACGAGCAGTACTTC. Protein: CASSPWLLGQGVDEQYF.

This chain uses TRBV19 with TRBJ1-5, with TRBD1 as a possible D gene (6 bases). The CDR3 extends over 13 amino acids. V lost 8 bases and J 6 bases, leaving 14 bases between the germline ends. CDR1 is LNHDA and CDR2 is SQIVND in the germline V gene (reference sequence). The CDR3 loop is CASDGGPSQPQHF. The CDR3 nucleotides read TGTGCCAGTGACGGGGGCCCCAGTCAGCCCCAGCATTTT. Variable domain in full (rest from reference TRBV19 and TRBJ1-5): DGGITQSPKYLFRKEGQNVTLSCEQNLNHDAMYWYRQDPGQGLRLIYYSQIVNDFQKGDIAEGYSVSREKKESFPLTVTSAQKNPTAFYLCASDGGPSQPQHFGDGTRLSIL.

The chain joins TRBV27 to TRBJ2-1; TRBD2 is a possible D gene (5 bases). Trimming shortened V by 4 bases and J by 6 bases, and 7 bases separated the two germline ends. Germline CDR1 MNHEY, CDR2 SMNVEV (reference sequence). This CDR3 is 12 amino acids long. The CDR3 protein is CASSSTSNEQFF. The CDR3 DNA follows: TGTGCCAGCAGTTCTACTAGCAATGAGCAGTTCTTC.

The rearrangement joins TRBV7-4 to TRBJ2-7, with TRBD1 matching over 7 bases. V lost 0 bases to trimming and J lost 2 bases; unmatched junction nucleotides: 10. CDR1 and CDR2 from the germline V gene are SGHVT and SQSDAQ. This CDR3 is 17 amino acids long. The CDR3 DNA reads as TGTGCCAGCAGCTTAGCCGCCCAAGGGACAGAGACCTACGAGCAGTACTTC. It is translated as CASSLAAQGTETYEQYF. The entire variable domain, with the rest obtained from reference TRBV7-4 and TRBJ2-7, is as follows: GAGVSQSPRYKVAKRGRDVALRCDSISGHVTLYWYRQTLGQGSEVLTYSQSDAQRDKSGRPSGRFSAERPERSVSTLKIQRTEQGDSAVYLCASSLAAQGTETYEQYFGPGTRLTVT.

The chain employs TRBV7-3 and TRBJ1-1; possibly TRBD1 for D (5 bases). From germline, CDR1 is SGHTA and CDR2 FQGTGA. The CDR3 extends over 15 amino acids. The V and J ends lost 5 bases and 4 bases respectively, with 17 bases between them. The CDR3 DNA is TGTGCCAGCAGCCCAATGGGAGGGGTGGGCACTGAAGCTTTCTTT. Its translation: CASSPMGGVGTEAFF.